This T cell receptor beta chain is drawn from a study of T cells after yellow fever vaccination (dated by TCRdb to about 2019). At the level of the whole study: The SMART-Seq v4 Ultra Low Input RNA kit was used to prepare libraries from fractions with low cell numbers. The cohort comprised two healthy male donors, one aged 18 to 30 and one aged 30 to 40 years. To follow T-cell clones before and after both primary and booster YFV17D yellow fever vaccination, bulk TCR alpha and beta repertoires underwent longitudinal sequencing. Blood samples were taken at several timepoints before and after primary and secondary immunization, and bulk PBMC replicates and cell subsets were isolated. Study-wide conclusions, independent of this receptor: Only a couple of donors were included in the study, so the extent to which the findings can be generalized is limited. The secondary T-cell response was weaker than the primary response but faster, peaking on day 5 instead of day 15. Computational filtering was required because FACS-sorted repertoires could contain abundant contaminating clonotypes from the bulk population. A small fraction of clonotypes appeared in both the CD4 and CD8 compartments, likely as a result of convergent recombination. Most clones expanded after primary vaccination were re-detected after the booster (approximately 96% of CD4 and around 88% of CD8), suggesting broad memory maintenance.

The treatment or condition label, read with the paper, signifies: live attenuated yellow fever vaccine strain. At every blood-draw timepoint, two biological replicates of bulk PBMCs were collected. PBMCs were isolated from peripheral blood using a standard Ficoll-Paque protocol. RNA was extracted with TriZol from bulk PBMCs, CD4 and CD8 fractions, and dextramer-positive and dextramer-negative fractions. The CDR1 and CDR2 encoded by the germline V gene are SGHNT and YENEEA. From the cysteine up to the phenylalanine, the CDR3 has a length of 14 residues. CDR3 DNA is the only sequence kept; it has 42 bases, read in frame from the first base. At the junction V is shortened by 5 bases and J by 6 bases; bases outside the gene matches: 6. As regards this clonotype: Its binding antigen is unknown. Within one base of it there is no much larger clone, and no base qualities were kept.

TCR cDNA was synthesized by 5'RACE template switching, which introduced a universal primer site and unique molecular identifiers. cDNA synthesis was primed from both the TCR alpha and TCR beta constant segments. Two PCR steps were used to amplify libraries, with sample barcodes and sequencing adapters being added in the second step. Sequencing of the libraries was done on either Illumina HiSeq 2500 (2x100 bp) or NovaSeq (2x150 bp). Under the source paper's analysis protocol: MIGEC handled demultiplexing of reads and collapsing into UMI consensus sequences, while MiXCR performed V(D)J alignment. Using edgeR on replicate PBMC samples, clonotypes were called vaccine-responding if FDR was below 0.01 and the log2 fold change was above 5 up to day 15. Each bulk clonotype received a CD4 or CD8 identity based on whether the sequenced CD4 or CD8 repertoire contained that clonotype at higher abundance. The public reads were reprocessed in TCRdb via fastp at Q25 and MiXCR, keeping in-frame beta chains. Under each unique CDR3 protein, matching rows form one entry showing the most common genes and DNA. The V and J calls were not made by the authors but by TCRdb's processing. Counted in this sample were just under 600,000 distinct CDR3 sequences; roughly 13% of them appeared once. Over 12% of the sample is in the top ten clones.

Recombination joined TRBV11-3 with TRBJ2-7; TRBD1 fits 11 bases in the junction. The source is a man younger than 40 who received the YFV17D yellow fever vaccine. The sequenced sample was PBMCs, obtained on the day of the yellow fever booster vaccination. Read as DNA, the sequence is TGTGCCAGCAGCCCGGACAGGGGGCGTGGCGAGCAGTACTTC. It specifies CASSPDRGRGEQYF. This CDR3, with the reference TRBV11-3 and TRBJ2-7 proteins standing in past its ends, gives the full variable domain EAGVVQSPRYKIIEKKQPVAFWCNPISGHNTLYWYLQNLGQGPELLIRYENEEAVDDSQLPKDRFSAERLKGVDSTLKIQPAELGDSAVYLCASSPDRGRGEQYFGPGTRLTVT.